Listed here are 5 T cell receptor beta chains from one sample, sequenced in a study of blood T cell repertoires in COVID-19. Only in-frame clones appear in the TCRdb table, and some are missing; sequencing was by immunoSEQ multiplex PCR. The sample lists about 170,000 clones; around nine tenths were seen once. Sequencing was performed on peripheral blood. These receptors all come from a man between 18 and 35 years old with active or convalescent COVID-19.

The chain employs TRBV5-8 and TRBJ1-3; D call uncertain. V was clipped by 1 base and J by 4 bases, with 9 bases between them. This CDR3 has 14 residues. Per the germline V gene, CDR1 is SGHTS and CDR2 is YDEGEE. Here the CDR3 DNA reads TGTGCCAGCAGCTTGTGGCAGGCCGGAAACACCATATATTTT. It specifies CASSLWQAGNTIYF.

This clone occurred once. The CDR3 DNA is TGTGCCACCAGCCCCGACTTCAGAAAAACGGGCTATGGCTACACCTTC. It encodes CATSPDFRKTGYGYTF. The V and J genes are TRBV19 and TRBJ1-2; D is unresolved. Per the germline V gene, CDR1 is LNHDA and CDR2 is SQIVND (reference sequence). This CDR3 is built from 16 residues. The germline V and J ends were trimmed by 10 bases and 4 bases, with 25 bases remaining between them.

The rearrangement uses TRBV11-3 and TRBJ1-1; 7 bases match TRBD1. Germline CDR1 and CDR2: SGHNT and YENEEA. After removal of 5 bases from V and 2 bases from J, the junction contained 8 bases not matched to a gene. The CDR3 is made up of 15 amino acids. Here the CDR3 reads CASSTSGDSNTEAFF. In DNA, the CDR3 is TGTGCCAGCAGCACCAGTGGGGACAGCAACACTGAAGCTTTCTTT.

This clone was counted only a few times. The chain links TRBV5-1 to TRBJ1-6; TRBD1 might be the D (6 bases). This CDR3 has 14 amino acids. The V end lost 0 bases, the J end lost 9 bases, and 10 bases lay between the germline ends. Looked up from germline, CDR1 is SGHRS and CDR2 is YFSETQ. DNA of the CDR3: TGCGCCAGCAGCTTGGAAGCAGGGGTTTCACCCCTCCACTTT. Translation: CASSLEAGVSPLHF. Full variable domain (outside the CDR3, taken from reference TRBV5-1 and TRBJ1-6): KAGVTQTPRYLIKTRGQQVTLSCSPISGHRSVSWYQQTPGQGLQFLFEYFSETQRNKGNFPGRFSGRQFSNSRSEMNVSTLELGDSALYLCASSLEAGVSPLHFGNGTRLTVT.

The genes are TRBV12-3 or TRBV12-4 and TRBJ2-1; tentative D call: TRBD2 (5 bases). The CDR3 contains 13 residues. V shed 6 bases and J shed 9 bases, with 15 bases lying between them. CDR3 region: CASSSFVASEQFF. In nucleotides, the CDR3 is TGTGCCAGCAGCAGTTTCGTAGCGAGTGAGCAGTTCTTC.